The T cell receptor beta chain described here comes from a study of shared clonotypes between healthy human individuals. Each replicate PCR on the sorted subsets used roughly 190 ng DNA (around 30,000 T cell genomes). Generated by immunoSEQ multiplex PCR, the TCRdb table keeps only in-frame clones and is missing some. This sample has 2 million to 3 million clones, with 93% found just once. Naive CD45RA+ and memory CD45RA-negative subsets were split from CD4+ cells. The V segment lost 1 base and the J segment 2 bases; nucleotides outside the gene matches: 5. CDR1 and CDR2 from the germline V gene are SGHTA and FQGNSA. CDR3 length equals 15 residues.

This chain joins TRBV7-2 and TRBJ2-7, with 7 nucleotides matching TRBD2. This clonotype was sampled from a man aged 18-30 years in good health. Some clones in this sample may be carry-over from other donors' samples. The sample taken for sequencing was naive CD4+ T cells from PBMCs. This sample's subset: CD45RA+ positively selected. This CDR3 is CASSLVGRETYEQYF. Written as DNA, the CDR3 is TGTGCCAGCAGCTTAGTGGGGCGGGAGACCTACGAGCAGTACTTC.